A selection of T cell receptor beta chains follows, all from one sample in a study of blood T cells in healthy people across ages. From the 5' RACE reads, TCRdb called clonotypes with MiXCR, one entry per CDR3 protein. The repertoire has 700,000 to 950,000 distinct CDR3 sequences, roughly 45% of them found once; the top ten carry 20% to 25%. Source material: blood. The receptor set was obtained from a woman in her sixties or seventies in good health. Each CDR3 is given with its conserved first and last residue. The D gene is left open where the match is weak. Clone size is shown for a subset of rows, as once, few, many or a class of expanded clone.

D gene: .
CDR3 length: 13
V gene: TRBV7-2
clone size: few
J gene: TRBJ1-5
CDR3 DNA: TGTGCCAGCAGCCGTGACGGGAGTGAGCCCCAGCATTTT
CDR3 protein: CASSRDGSEPQHF

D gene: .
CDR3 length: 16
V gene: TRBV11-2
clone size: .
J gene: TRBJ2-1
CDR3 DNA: TGTGCCAGCAGCTTAGTCGCAGTGGGGGGGCCCAATGAGCAGTTCTTC
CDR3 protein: CASSLVAVGGPNEQFF

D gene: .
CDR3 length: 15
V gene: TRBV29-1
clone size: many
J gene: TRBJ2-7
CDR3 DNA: TGCAGCGTTGAAGATGGACCTCTGAGCTCCTACGAGCAGTACTTC
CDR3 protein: CSVEDGPLSSYEQYF

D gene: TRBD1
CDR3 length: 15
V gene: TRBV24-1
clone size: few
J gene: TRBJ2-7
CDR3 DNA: TGTGCCACCAGTGAGGGATTCGGGGGACAGGGCGAGCAGTACTTC
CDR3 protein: CATSEGFGGQGEQYF

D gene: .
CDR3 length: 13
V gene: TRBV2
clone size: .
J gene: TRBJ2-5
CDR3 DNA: TGTGCCAGCACCCAACGGGGCCAAGAGACCCAGTACTTC
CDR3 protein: CASTQRGQETQYF

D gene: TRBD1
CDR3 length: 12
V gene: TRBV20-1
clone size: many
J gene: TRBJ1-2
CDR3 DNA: TGCAGTGCTAAGGGACAGGCCTATGGCTACACCTTC
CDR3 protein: CSAKGQAYGYTF

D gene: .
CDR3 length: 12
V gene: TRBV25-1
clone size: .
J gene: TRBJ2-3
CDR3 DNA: TGTGCCAGCAGCAGGGCTTCAGATACGCAGTATTTT
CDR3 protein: CASSRASDTQYF

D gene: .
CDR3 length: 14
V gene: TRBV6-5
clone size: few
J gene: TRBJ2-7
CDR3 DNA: TGTGCCAGCAGACCCGGGACAAAACCCTACGAGCAGTACTTC
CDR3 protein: CASRPGTKPYEQYF

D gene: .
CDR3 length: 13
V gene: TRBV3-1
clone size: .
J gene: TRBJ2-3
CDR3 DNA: TGTGCCAGCAGCGGACAGTTCACAGATACGCAGTATTTT
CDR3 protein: CASSGQFTDTQYF

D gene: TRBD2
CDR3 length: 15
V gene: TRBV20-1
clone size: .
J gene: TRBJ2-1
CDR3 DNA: TGCAGTGCCCGCTTTCCCAGCGGGAGTAGCAATGAGCAGTTCTTC
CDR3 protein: CSARFPSGSSNEQFF

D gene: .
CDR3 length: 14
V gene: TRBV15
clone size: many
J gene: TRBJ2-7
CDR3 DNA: TGTGCCACCAGTCGCAAGCCCCAGATTGGCGAGCAGTACTTC
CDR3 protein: CATSRKPQIGEQYF

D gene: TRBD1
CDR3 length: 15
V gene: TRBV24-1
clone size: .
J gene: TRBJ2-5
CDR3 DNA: TGTGCCACCAGTGACTGGGGGACAGGGACCTATGAGCAGTACTTC
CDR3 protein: CATSDWGTGTYEQYF

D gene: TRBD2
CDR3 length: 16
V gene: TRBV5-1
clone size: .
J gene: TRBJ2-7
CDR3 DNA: TGCGCCAGCAGCCCTGGAGCGGGGGAAAGCTCCTACGAGCAGTACTTC
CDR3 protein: CASSPGAGESSYEQYF

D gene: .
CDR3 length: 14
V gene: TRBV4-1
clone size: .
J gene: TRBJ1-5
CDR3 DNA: TGCGCCAGCAGCGCCCCAGTGGACCCAGCGCCCCAGCATTTT
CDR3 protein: CASSAPVDPAPQHF

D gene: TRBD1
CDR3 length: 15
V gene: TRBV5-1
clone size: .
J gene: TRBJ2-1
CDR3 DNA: TGCGCCAGCAGCGTAGGGACAGGGCAAGTCAATGAGCAGTTCTTC
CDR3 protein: CASSVGTGQVNEQFF

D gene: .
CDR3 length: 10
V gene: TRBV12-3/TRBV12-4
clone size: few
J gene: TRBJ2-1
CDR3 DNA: TGTGCCAGGGGGGGAAATGAGCAGTTCTTC
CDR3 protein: CARGGNEQFF

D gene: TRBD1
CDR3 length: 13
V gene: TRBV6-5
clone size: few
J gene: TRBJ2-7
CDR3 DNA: TGTGCCAGCACCGGGACAGGGATCTACGAGCAGTACTTC
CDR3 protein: CASTGTGIYEQYF

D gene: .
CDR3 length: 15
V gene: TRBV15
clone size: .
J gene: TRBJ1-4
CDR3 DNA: TGTGCCACCAGCAGAGTAGTCCCGAAGAATGAAAAACTGTTTTTT
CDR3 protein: CATSRVVPKNEKLFF

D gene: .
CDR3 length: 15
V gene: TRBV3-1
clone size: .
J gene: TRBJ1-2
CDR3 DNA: TGTGCCAGCAGCCAAGATCATGGGGGGGCGAAGGGCTACACCTTC
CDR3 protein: CASSQDHGGAKGYTF

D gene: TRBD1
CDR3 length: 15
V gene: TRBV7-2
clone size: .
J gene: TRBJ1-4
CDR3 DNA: TGTGCCAGCAGCTCCCAGGGGACAGAGCTTTCGAAACTGTTTTTT
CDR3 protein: CASSSQGTELSKLFF

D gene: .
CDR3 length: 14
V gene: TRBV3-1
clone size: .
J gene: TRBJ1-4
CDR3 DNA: TGTGCCAGCAGCCTGCAAGGGTTGGATGAAAAACTGTTTTTT
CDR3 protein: CASSLQGLDEKLFF

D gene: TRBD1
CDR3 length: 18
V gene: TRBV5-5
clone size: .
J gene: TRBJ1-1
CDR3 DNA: TGTGCCAGCATCCGTCCCGTATGGGACAGGGGGCTTGGGACTGAAGCTTTCTTT
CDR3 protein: CASIRPVWDRGLGTEAFF

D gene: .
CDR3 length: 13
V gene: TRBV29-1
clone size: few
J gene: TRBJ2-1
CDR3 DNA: TGCAGCGTTGATAGGGGGGGGGTGAATGAGCAGTTCTTC
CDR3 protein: CSVDRGGVNEQFF

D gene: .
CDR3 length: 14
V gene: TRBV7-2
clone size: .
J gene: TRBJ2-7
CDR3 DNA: TGTGCCAGCAGCTTCAGGGTTAGCTCCTACGAGCAGTACTTC
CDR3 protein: CASSFRVSSYEQYF

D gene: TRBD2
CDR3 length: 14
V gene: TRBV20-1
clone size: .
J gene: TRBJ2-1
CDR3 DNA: TGCAGTGCTAAGGCGGGAGTCTCCCACAATGAGCAGTTCTTC
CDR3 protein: CSAKAGVSHNEQFF

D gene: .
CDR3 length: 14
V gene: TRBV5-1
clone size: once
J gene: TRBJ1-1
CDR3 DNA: TGCGCCAGCAGCGCCAGGACAACCAACACTGAAGCTTTCTTT
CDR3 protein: CASSARTTNTEAFF

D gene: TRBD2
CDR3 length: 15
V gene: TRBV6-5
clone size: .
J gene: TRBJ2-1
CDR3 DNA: TGTGCCAGCAGTTACGAGCTAGCGGGAGTAGATGAGCAGTTCTTC
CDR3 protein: CASSYELAGVDEQFF

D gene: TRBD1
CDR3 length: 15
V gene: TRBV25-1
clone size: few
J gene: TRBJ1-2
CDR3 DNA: TGTGCCAGCAGTGCACAGGGGGCTGGCAACTATGGCTACACCTTC
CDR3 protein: CASSAQGAGNYGYTF

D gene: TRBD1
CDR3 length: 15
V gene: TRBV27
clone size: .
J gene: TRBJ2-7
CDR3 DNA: TGTGCCAGCATGATCCGGTGGACAGGGGCGGACGAGCAGTACTTC
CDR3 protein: CASMIRWTGADEQYF

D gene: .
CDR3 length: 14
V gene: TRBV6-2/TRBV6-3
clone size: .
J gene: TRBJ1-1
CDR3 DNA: TGTGCCGCCTGGTTCGACAGGAGGATAACTGAAGCTTTCTTT
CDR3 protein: CAAWFDRRITEAFF

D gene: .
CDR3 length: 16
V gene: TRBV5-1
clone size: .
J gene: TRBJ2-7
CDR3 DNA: TGCGCCAGCAGTTTCGCCCCAGGGGACATCCTCTACGAGCAGTACTTC
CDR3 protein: CASSFAPGDILYEQYF

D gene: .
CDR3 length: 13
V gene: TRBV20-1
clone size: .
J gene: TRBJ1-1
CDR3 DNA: TGCAGTGCTAGAGACAGGCAAAACACTGAAGCTTTCTTT
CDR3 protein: CSARDRQNTEAFF

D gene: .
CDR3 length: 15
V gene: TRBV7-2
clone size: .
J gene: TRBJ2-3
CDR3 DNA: TGTGCCAGCCAGGTCGCCGCGTCGAGCACAGATACGCAGTATTTT
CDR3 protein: CASQVAASSTDTQYF